Listed below are T cell receptor beta chains from one sample, sequenced in a study of post-analysis software for immune sequencing data. Each CDR3 protein is one row after TCRdb ran MiXCR on the PCR reads. The top ten hold around 0.56% of the sample, which has about 800,000 distinct CDR3 sequences, roughly 27% seen once. The material sequenced was blood. These receptors all stem from a girl aged 5-17 years with multiple sclerosis. The CDR3 runs from the conserved cysteine through the conserved F or W. A D gene is named only where the DNA matches it firmly. Where a row states a size, it is once, few, many or the class of an expanded clone; other rows omit it.

J	size	D	length	V	DNA	CDR3
TRBJ2-7	many	TRBD1	12	TRBV6-6	TGTGCCAGCAGGGACAGGGGTTACGAGCAGTACTTC	CASRDRGYEQYF
TRBJ2-3	-	-	17	TRBV15	TGTGCCACCAGCAGAGCTGGAGATCCAGTAAGTGGTGATACGCAGTATTTT	CATSRAGDPVSGDTQYF
TRBJ1-5	-	-	14	TRBV20-1	TGCAGTGCTAGAGCGGGGTTTAGCAATCAGCCCCAGCATTTT	CSARAGFSNQPQHF
TRBJ1-1	once	TRBD1	18	TRBV5-1	TGCGCCAGCAGCTCGGACAGGGGAGGTTCGGTCATGAACACTGAAGCTTTCTTT	CASSSDRGGSVMNTEAFF
TRBJ2-3	-	TRBD1	15	TRBV25-1	TGTGCCAGCAGTGATGGTCCCGGGACAGACTATACGCAGTATTTT	CASSDGPGTDYTQYF
TRBJ2-7	many	TRBD2	14	TRBV29-1	TGCAGCGCCCGGGGGGGCAGGTCCACTTACGAGCAGTACTTC	CSARGGRSTYEQYF
TRBJ2-7	many	TRBD1	12	TRBV20-1	TGCAGTGCTACAGGGGGCAGGGAAGAGCAGTACTTC	CSATGGREEQYF
TRBJ2-7	few	TRBD2	14	TRBV20-1	TGCAGTGCCACCCCGGGGGGGAGGGATAACGAGCAGTACTTC	CSATPGGRDNEQYF
TRBJ2-1	once	TRBD2	17	TRBV6-2/TRBV6-3	TGTGCCAGCAGTTACTCGGCTAGCGGGAGGGCCGGCGATGAGCAGTTCTTC	CASSYSASGRAGDEQFF
TRBJ2-3	few	TRBD2	15	TRBV20-1	TGCAGTGCAGCCCGACTAGCGGGGAGGGCAGATACGCAGTATTTT	CSAARLAGRADTQYF
TRBJ2-7	few	TRBD1	14	TRBV29-1	TGCAGCGTTAACGTAGGGGGCTGGAATAACGAGCAGTACTTC	CSVNVGGWNNEQYF
TRBJ2-2	few	TRBD2	16	TRBV9	TGTGCCAGCAGCGTACGGGGCGGGGGTTCCACCGGGGAGCTGTTTTTT	CASSVRGGGSTGELFF
TRBJ1-3	-	-	13	TRBV5-1	TGCGCCAGCAGCTTGAATGGGGGAAACACCATATATTTT	CASSLNGGNTIYF
TRBJ2-5	-	TRBD2	14	TRBV6-6	TGTGCCAGCAGTAGGACAAATGGGGGGGTCACCCAGTACTTC	CASSRTNGGVTQYF
TRBJ2-1	-	-	15	TRBV5-1	TGCGCCAGCAGCTTGGGGGCAGCCTCCTACAATGAGCAGTTCTTC	CASSLGAASYNEQFF
TRBJ1-1	-	TRBD1	15	TRBV6-5	TGTGCCAGCAATAGACAGGGAGGAGGGAGGACTGAAGCTTTCTTT	CASNRQGGGRTEAFF
TRBJ2-1	-	TRBD1	17	TRBV6-6	TGTGCCAGCAGCCCGGGGTGGGGGACAGGGGGCCACAATGAGCAGTTCTTC	CASSPGWGTGGHNEQFF
TRBJ2-1	many	-	13	TRBV12-3/TRBV12-4	TGTGCCAGCAGTTTGGTGGATCCCGATGAGCAGTTCTTC	CASSLVDPDEQFF
TRBJ1-5	many	-	14	TRBV15	TGTGCCACCAGCAGAGGGTTGACTTTGCAGCCCCAGCATTTT	CATSRGLTLQPQHF
TRBJ1-1	-	-	13	TRBV4-3	TGCGCCAGCAGCCAATGGAGGGTGGAGGAAGCTTTCTTT	CASSQWRVEEAFF
TRBJ2-7	few	-	15	TRBV4-3	TGCGCCAGCAGCCAAGACTACCGGGGGACCTACGAGCAGTACTTC	CASSQDYRGTYEQYF
TRBJ1-4	once	-	15	TRBV7-2	TGTGCCAGCAGCTTAGGGATTACAACTAATGAAAAACTGTTTTTT	CASSLGITTNEKLFF
TRBJ2-1	few	TRBD2	16	TRBV3-1	TGTGCCAGCAGCCAAGACCCGGGACTAGTGGGTAATGAGCAGTTCTTC	CASSQDPGLVGNEQFF